This T cell receptor (beta chain) was identified during a study of shared clonotypes between healthy human individuals. This clone was seen only once. Assay used: immunoSEQ multiplex PCR; TCRdb lists only in-frame clones, some missing. The sample shows around 2.1 million clones, around 93% of them seen only once. CD45RO negativity and positive selection for CCR7 defined naive CD8 cells, a population that excluded terminally differentiated effector memory CD45RA+ cells. The CDR3 contains 24 residues. Germline CDR1 is MDHEN and CDR2 is SYDVKM. J lost 3 bases, V lost 3 bases, and 31 bases had no gene match.

The chain carries TRBV28 and TRBJ2-2, with 7 bases fitting TRBD1. The sequence derives from a man between 18 and 29 years old in good health. Some clones in this sample may be carry-over from other donors' samples. The sequenced sample consisted of naive CD8+ T cells from PBMCs. The CDR3 DNA reads TGTGCCAGCAGTTTTTTCCCCTCGGCAGGGGGATATGATCAACAAAAGTTGTACACCGGGGAGCTGTTTTTT. It translates to CASSFFPSAGGYDQQKLYTGELFF.